The 7 T cell receptor beta chains listed next were all sequenced from one sample in a study of blood T cells in healthy people across ages. Using a J-beta primer mix together with a sample-barcoded 5' primer, a second PCR was run for roughly 6 to 12 cycles. One entry per CDR3 protein results from TCRdb running MiXCR on the 5' RACE reads. Among some 640,000 distinct CDR3 sequences listed, around 45% were seen once. Sequenced: blood. All receptors derive from a woman in her fifties or sixties in good health.

The CDR3 region has the DNA TGTGCCACCGGAGAGACAGGGGGCAATGAGCAGTTCTTC. This sequence encodes CATGETGGNEQFF. The chain carries TRBV24-1 and TRBJ2-1; 9 bases are a match to TRBD1. After removal of 9 bases from V and 6 bases from J, the junction contained 5 bases not matched to a gene. Germline V gene lookup returns CDR1 KGHDR and CDR2 SFDVKD. This CDR3 spans 13 amino acids.

J is TRBJ1-1 and V is TRBV7-9; 9 bases fit TRBD1. Per the germline V gene, CDR1 is SEHNR and CDR2 is FQNEAQ (reference sequence). This CDR3 spans 15 amino acids. V lost 4 bases to trimming and J lost 4 bases; unmatched junction nucleotides: 7. This CDR3 is CASSSLLDRGTEAFF. CDR3 DNA: TGTGCCAGCAGCTCGCTCCTGGACAGGGGCACTGAAGCTTTCTTT.

This chain connects TRBV20-1 to TRBJ2-7; 13 bases fit TRBD2. The length of the CDR3 is 15 residues. Trimming cost V 3 bases and J 3 bases; bases outside gene matches: 5. CDR1 and CDR2 (germline): DFQATT, SNEGSKA (reference sequence). CDR3 DNA sequence: TGCAGTGCTAGGGGACTAGCGGGAACGCTCTACGAGCAGTACTTC. Translation: CSARGLAGTLYEQYF.

V gene TRBV29-1 combines with J gene TRBJ2-3, with 8 positions matching TRBD2. CDR1 is SQVTM and CDR2 is ANQGSEA in the germline V gene. This CDR3 contains 12 residues. Trimming cost V 6 bases and J 4 bases; bases outside gene matches: 3. The CDR3 is CSVRAGADTQYF. The DNA for the CDR3 is TGCAGCGTCCGAGCGGGGGCAGATACGCAGTATTTT.

The V call is TRBV20-1, the J call TRBJ1-2; D is unclear. The CDR3 runs to 13 residues. In germline, CDR1 is DFQATT, CDR2 SNEGSKA (reference sequence). The germline V and J ends were trimmed by 0 bases and 4 bases, with 9 bases remaining between them. This CDR3 reads CSARDLESYGYTF. The CDR3 bases are TGCAGTGCTAGAGATCTCGAAAGCTATGGCTACACCTTC.

The chain carries TRBV25-1 and TRBJ1-1; D gene unclear. Germline V lookup: CDR1 MGHDK, CDR2 SYGVNS. V lost 4 bases and J 6 bases, leaving 18 bases between the germline ends. The CDR3 contains 15 residues. The CDR3 reads CASSGPMINPSEAFF. The CDR3 DNA reads as TGTGCCAGCAGTGGCCCGATGATCAATCCCTCTGAAGCTTTCTTT.

J is TRBJ1-2 and V is TRBV14, with 8 bases fitting TRBD1. Trimming removed 4 bases from V and 1 base from J; junction bases left unmatched: 8. Germline V CDR1 and CDR2: SGHDN, FVKESK. This CDR3 is built from 16 residues. The CDR3 coding sequence is TGTGCCAGCAGCCGGAAGGCCGGACAGGGTAACTATGGCTACACCTTC. It is translated as CASSRKAGQGNYGYTF.